This TCR beta chain was sequenced during a study of blood T cell repertoires in COVID-19. V was pared by 3 bases and J by 8 bases, with 13 bases of the junction left unmatched. The CDR3 consists of 15 residues. Germline CDR1 is DFQATT and CDR2 is SNEGSKA (reference sequence). Produced via immunoSEQ multiplex PCR; TCRdb's table is partial and in-frame only. The sample shows a few hundred thousand clones, 90% of them seen only once. V and J are TRBV20-1 and TRBJ1-2, with 9 bases lining up with TRBD1. This TCR came from a young man who had been exposed to COVID-19. Sequences were obtained from PBMCs or T cells enriched from blood (not recorded which). The CDR3 here is CSASEPGQGVRGYTF. The CDR3 bases are TGCAGTGCTAGTGAGCCGGGACAGGGAGTGAGGGGCTACACCTTC.